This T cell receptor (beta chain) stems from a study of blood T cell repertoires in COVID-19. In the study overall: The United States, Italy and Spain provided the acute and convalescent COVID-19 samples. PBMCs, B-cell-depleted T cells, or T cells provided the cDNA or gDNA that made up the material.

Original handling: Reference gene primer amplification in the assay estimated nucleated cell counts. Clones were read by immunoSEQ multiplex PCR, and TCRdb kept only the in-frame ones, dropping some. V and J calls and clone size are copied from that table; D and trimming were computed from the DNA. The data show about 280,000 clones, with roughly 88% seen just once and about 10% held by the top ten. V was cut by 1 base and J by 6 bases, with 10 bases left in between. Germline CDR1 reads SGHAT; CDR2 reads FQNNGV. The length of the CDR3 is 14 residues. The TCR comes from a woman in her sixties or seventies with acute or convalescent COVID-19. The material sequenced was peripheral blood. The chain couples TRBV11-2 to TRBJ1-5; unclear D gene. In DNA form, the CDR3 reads TGTGCCAGCAGCTTAGGGAGGTCGGGTCAGCCCCAGCATTTT. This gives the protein CASSLGRSGQPQHF.